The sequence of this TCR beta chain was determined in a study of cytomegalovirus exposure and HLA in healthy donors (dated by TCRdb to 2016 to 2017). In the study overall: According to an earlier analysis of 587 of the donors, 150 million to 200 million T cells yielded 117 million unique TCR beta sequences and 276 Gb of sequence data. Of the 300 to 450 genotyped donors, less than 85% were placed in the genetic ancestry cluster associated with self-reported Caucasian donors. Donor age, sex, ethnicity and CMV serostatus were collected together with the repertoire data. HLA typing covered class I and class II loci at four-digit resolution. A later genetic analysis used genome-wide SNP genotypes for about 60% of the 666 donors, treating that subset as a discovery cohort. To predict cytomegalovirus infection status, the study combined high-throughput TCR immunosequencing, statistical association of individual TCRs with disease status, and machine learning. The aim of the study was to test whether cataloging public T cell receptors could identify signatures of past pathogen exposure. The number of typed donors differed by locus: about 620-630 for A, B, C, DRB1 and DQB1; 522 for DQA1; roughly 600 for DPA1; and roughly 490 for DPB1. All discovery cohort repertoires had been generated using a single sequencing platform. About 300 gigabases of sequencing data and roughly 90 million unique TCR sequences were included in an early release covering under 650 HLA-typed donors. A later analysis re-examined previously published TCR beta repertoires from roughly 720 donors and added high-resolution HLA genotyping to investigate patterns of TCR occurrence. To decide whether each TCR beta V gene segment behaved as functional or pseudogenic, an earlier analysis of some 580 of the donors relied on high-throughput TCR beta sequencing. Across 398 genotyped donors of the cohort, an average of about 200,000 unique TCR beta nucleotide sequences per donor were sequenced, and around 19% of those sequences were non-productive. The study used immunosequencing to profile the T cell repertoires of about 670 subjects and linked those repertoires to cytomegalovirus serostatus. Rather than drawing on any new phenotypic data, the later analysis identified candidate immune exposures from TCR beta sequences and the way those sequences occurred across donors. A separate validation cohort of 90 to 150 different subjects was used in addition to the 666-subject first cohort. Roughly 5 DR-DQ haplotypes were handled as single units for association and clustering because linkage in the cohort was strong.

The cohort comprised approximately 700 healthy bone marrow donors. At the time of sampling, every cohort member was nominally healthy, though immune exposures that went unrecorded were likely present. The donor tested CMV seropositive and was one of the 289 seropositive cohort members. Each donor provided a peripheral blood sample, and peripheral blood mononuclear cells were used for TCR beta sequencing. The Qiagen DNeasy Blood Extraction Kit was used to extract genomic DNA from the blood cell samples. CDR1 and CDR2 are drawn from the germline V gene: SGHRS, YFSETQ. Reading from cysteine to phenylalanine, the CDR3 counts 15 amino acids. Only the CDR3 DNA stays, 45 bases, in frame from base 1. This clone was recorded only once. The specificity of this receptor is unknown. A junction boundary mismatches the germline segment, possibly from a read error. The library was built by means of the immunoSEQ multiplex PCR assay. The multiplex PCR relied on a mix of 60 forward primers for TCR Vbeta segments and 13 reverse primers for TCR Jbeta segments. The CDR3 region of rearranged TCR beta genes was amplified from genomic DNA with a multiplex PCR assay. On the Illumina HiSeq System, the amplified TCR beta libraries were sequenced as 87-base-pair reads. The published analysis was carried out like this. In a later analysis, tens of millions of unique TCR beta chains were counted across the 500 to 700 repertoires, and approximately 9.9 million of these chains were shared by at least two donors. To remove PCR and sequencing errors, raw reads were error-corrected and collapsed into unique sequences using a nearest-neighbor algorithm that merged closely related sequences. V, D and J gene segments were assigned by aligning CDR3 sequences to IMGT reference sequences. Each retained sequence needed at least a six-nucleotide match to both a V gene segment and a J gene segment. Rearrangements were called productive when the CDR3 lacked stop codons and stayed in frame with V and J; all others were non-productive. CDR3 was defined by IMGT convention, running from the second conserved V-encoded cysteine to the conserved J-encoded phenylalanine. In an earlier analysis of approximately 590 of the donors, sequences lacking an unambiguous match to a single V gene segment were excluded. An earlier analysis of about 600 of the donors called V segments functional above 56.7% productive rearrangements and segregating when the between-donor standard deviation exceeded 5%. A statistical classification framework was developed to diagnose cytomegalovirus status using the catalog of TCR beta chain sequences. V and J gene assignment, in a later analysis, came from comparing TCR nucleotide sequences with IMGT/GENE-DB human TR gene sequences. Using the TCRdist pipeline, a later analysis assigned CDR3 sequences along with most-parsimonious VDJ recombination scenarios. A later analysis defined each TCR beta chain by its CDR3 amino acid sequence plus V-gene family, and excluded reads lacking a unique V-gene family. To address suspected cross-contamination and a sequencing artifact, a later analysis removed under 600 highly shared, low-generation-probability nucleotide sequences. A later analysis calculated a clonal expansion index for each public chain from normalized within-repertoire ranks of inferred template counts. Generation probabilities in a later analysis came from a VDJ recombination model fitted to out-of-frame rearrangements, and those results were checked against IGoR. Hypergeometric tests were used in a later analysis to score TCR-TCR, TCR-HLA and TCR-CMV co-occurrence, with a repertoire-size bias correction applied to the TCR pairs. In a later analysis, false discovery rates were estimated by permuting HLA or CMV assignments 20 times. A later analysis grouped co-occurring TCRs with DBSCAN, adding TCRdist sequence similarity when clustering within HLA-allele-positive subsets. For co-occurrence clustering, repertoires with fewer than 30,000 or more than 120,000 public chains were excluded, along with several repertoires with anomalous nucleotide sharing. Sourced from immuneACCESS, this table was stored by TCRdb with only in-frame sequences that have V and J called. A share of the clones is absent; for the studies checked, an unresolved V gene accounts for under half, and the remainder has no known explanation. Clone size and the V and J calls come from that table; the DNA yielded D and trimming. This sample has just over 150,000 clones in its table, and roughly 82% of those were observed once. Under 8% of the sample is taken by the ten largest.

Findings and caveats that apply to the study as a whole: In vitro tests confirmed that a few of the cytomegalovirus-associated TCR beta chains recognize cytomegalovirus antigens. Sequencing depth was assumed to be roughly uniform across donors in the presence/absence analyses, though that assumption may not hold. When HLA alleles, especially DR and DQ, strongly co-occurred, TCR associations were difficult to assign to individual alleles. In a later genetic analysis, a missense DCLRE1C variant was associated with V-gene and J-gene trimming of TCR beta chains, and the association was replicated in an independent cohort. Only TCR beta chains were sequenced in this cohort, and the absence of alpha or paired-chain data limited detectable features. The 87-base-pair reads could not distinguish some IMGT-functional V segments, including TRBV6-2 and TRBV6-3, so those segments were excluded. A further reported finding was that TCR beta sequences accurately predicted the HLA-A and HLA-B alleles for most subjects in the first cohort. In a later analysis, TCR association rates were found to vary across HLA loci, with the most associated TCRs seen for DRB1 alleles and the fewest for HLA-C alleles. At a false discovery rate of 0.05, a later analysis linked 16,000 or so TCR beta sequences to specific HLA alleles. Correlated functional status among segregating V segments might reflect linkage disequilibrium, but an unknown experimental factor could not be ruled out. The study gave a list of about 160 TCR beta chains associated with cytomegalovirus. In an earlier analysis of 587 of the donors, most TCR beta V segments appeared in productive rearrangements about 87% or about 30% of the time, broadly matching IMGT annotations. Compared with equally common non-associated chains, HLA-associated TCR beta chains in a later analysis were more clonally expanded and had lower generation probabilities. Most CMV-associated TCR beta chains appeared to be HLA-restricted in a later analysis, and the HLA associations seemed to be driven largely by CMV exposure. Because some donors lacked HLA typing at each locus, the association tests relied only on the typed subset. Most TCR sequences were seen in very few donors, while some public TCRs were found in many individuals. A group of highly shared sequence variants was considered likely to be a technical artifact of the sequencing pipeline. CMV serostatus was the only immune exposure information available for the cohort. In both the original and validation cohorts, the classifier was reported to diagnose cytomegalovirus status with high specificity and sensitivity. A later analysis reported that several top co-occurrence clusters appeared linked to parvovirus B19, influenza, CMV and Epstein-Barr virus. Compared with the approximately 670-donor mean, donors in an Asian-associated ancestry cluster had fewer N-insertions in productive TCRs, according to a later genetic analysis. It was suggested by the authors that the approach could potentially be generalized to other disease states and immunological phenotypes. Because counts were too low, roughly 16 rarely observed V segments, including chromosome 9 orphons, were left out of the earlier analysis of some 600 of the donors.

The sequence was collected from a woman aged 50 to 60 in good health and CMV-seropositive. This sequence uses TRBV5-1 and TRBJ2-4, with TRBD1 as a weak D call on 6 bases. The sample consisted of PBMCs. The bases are TGCGCCAGCAAAGAAACAGGGACGGCCAAAAACATTCAGTGCTTC. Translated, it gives CASKETGTAKNIQCF.